What follows are 15 T cell receptor beta chains derived from one specimen sequenced in a study of Graves' ophthalmopathy and Graves' hyperthyroidism. RNA served as the template for amplifying TCR beta CDR3 regions. In the first round, RT-PCR was carried out with HTBI primers, and a multiplex PCR formed the second round. TCRdb fed the multiplex PCR reads into MiXCR, producing one record per CDR3 protein. The repertoire consists of around 1.1 million distinct CDR3 sequences, with about two fifths occurring once and the leading ten covering approximately 10%. Sequencing was done on a sample of peripheral blood or thyroid tissue (not recorded which). The receptors shown here come from an adult man with Graves' hyperthyroidism.

This clonotype occurred many times. This chain connects TRBV10-2 to TRBJ2-7; D is possibly TRBD1 or TRBD2 (5 bases each). Germline lookup yields CDR1 WSHSY and CDR2 SAAADI. This CDR3 spans 15 amino acids. V was shortened by 8 bases and J by 7 bases, with 24 bases between the two germline ends. The CDR3 is CASEDPLGVRREQYF. In DNA, the CDR3 is TGCGCCAGCGAGGACCCTTTGGGGGTTAGGCGAGAGCAGTACTTC.

This clonotype came up once. A much larger clone lies one base from this, so it may be a read error. V usage is TRBV19 and J usage is TRBJ2-7, with a weak D call TRBD1 (5 bases). The germline V gene encodes CDR1 LNHDA and CDR2 SQIVND (reference sequence). The CDR3 runs 12 residues. Written as DNA, the CDR3 is TGTGCCAGTAGGGACAACACCTACGAGCAGTGCTTC. It is translated as CASRDNTYEQCF. The full variable domain, its missing parts supplied by reference TRBV19 and TRBJ2-7, is DGGITQSPKYLFRKEGQNVTLSCEQNLNHDAMYWYRQDPGQGLRLIYYSQIVNDFQKGDIAEGYSVSREKKESFPLTVTSAQKNPTAFYLCASRDNTYEQCFGPGTRLTVT.

This clonotype showed up just a few times. The chain couples TRBV20-1 to TRBJ1-1, with 8 bases lining up with TRBD1. With 5 bases clipped from V and 4 bases from J, the junction kept 12 bases outside the gene matches. The germline gives CDR1 DFQATT, CDR2 SNEGSKA (reference sequence). The CDR3 totals 15 residues. CDR3 amino acids: CSARGQGRLGTEAFF. The CDR3 DNA is TGCAGTGCTCGCGGACAGGGCAGATTAGGCACTGAAGCTTTCTTT.

V is TRBV29-1 and J is TRBJ2-5; 8 positions match TRBD2. V dropped 5 bases and J dropped 5; count of bases not matched to a gene: 7. CDR1 is SQVTM and CDR2 is ANQGSEA in the germline V gene. The CDR3 length is 13 residues. The CDR3 bases are TGCAGCGTTCAAGCGGGGGAGTCGGAGACCCAGTACTTC. Its translation: CSVQAGESETQYF.

There are many counts of this clonotype. The rearrangement uses TRBV28 and TRBJ2-5; the D gene is possibly TRBD2 (6 bases). The CDR3 is 13 residues long. Looked up from germline, CDR1 is MDHEN and CDR2 is SYDVKM. Trimming took off 8 bases at V and 5 bases at J, with 15 bases between the two ends. Written as DNA, the CDR3 is TGTGCCAGCGGGAAATGGGGGGAGGAGACCCAGTACTTC. Translation: CASGKWGEETQYF.

This chain joins TRBV7-3 and TRBJ1-1; D not certain. From germline, CDR1 is SGHTA and CDR2 FQGTGA. Trimming cost V 5 bases and J 4 bases, with 20 bases left between them. The CDR3 consists of 16 residues. This CDR3 is CASSPYPGVITTEAFF. For the CDR3, the DNA is TGTGCCAGCAGCCCGTATCCTGGGGTAATAACCACTGAAGCTTTCTTT.

This clonotype was seen more than once but under ten times. The rearrangement uses TRBV10-3 and TRBJ1-1; maybe TRBD1 (6 bases). This CDR3 comprises 11 residues. Germline assignment: CDR1 ENHRY and CDR2 SYGVKD. Trimming took off 11 bases at V and 11 bases at J, with 18 bases between the two ends. CDR3 sequence: CASPNRGTAFF. CDR3 nucleotide sequence: TGTGCCTCCCCGAATAGGGGGACCGCTTTCTTT.

The rearrangement joins TRBV2 to TRBJ2-5; unclear D gene. V lost 5 bases and J lost 2, with 18 bases in between. The V gene's germline CDR1 is SNHLY and CDR2 FYNNEI. The CDR3 is made up of 16 amino acids. The CDR3 coding sequence is TGTGCCAGCAGTTACTGGCTCCCCCGCACTCAAGAGACCCAGTACTTC. It yields the protein CASSYWLPRTQETQYF.

This clonotype was seen more than once but under ten times. The V and J genes are TRBV6-5 and TRBJ2-7, with TRBD1 matching over 7 bases. Germline V gene lookup returns CDR1 MNHEY and CDR2 SVGAGI. The CDR3 is 15 amino acids. The trim removed 4 bases at V and 0 bases at J, leaving 6 bases unmatched. The CDR3: CASSSRGDSSYEQYF. The CDR3 DNA is TGTGCCAGCAGTTCACGTGGGGACAGCTCCTACGAGCAGTACTTC.

This clonotype was counted at least ten times. The V call is TRBV19, the J call TRBJ2-5; tentatively, D is TRBD1 (6 bases). The V end lost 8 bases, the J end lost 4 bases, and 23 bases lay between the germline ends. The germline V gene has CDR1 LNHDA and CDR2 SQIVND (reference sequence). The CDR3 extends over 16 amino acids. The DNA of the CDR3 is TGTGCCAGTTCGGTGGTCGAAACAGGGCCGTTAGAGACCCAGTACTTC. This sequence encodes CASSVVETGPLETQYF.

This clonotype was seen many times. This sequence joins TRBV7-2 and TRBJ1-1; perhaps TRBD1 as D (5 bases). This CDR3 is 15 amino acids long. V was cut by 1 base and J by 7 bases, with 16 bases left in between. Germline-derived CDR1 and CDR2 are SGHTA and FQGNSA. CDR3 protein: CASSLGWGGVGEAFF. The DNA of the CDR3 is TGTGCCAGCAGCTTAGGGTGGGGAGGGGTTGGTGAAGCTTTCTTT.

This chain joins TRBV2 and TRBJ2-5, with D possibly TRBD2 on 6 matching bases. This CDR3 is 13 amino acids long. Trimming pared 8 bases from V and 1 base from J, leaving 11 bases between. The germline gives CDR1 SNHLY, CDR2 FYNNEI. The CDR3 nucleotides are TGTGCCAGCGACCGCGGGGTCCAAGAGACCCAGTACTTC. Residues: CASDRGVQETQYF.

This clonotype was seen many times. The rearrangement joins TRBV5-8 to TRBJ1-6; D is unresolved. Germline assignment: CDR1 SGHTS and CDR2 YDEGEE. This CDR3 is 13 amino acids long. The germline V and J ends were trimmed by 1 base and 6 bases, with 5 bases remaining between them. DNA for the CDR3: TGTGCCAGCAGCTTGCGGTTTAATTCACCCCTCCACTTT. This translates into CASSLRFNSPLHF.

This clonotype was seen repeatedly, ten times or more. This chain joins TRBV2 and TRBJ2-5; D call uncertain. CDR1 and CDR2 (germline): SNHLY, FYNNEI. With 3 bases removed from V and 4 bases from J, the gap between germline ends came to 9 bases. CDR3 length equals 13 residues. CDR3 amino acids: CASSDSELETQYF. The CDR3 region has the DNA TGTGCCAGCAGTGACAGCGAGTTAGAGACCCAGTACTTC.

This clonotype occurred many times. V is TRBV6-5 and J is TRBJ1-1; 7 positions agree with TRBD1. Trimming took 5 bases from V and 3 from J; bases not matched to a gene: 6. CDR1 is MNHEY, CDR2 SVGAGI, per germline. The CDR3 is 14 amino acids. The CDR3 protein is CASSTGVYYTEAFF. CDR3 coding DNA: TGTGCCAGCAGTACAGGGGTATACTACACTGAAGCTTTCTTT.